The sample holds a few counts of the clone carrying this T cell receptor beta chain. The antigen is not known. The sample comes from a study of cytomegalovirus exposure and HLA in healthy donors. Study results and limitations: The likely explanation for a cluster of highly shared sequence variants was sequencing artifact. The analysis excluded some indistinguishable V segments, including TRBV6-2 and TRBV6-3.

Trimming took off 1 base at V and 3 bases at J, with 13 bases between the two ends. Germline V gene sequence: CDR1 MNHNS, CDR2 SASEGT. There are 16 residues in the CDR3. The PCR made use of 60 Vbeta and 13 Jbeta primers. Libraries were prepared by immunoSEQ multiplex PCR; TCRdb keeps only in-frame clonotypes and omits some of them. The sample has around 130,000 clones; 81% are singletons. Regarding donors, all were healthy bone marrow donors. The chain joins TRBV6-1 to TRBJ1-5; D perhaps matches TRBD1 (5 bases). The sample was PBMCs. This sequence was found in a woman in her forties in good health and CMV-seronegative. CDR3 nucleotides: TGTGCCAGCAGTGAAGGGTGGGGCAGTTACAATCAGCCCCAGCATTTT. This sequence encodes CASSEGWGSYNQPQHF.